The subject of this entry is one T cell receptor beta chain. The antigen is unknown. The record originates from a study of PD-L1 blockade in urothelial cancer. Study at large: About 90% of the 29 patients were males with bladder-origin urothelial cancer. Blood samples had a median of 141,255 T cells, tens of thousands of unique TCRs, and clonality roughly 0.073. Study results and limitations: Durable-benefit patients had greater expansion of tumor-associated blood clones at 3 weeks.

Germline CDR1 is SQVTM and CDR2 is ANQGSEA. This CDR3 region has 12 residues. Trimming cost V 7 bases and J 6 bases; bases outside gene matches: 7. Every PCR got spiked synthetic TCR analog templates. TCRdb keeps only in-frame clones here, not all; method: immunoSEQ multiplex PCR. Of around 40,000 clones listed, approximately 89% are singletons. Time point of the sample: pretreatment peripheral blood. The material was PBMCs, obtained around atezolizumab (anti-PD-L1) treatment. The source is a woman aged 60-75 years with urothelial cancer. The chain joins TRBV29-1 to TRBJ2-7, with 9 bases that match TRBD1. The CDR3 coding sequence is TGCAGCGCGGAGGGGACAGGGTTCGAGCAGTACTTC. It specifies CSAEGTGFEQYF.